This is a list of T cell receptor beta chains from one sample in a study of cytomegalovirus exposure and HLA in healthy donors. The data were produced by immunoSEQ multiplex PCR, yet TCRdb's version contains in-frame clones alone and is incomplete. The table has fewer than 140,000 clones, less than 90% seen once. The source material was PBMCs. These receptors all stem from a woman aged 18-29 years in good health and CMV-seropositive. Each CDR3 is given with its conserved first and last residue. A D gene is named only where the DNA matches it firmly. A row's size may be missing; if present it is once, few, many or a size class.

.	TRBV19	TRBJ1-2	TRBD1	CASSTTGTGAYGYTF	TGTGCCAGTAGTACAACCGGGACAGGGGCCTATGGCTACACCTTC
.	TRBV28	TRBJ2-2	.	CASSLSPGVDTGELFF	TGTGCCAGCAGTTTATCCCCAGGGGTAGACACCGGGGAGCTGTTTTTT
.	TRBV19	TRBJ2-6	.	CASRAPGANVLTF	TGTGCCAGTAGGGCCCCTGGTGCCAACGTCCTGACTTTC
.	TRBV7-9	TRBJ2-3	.	CASSGQLMQYF	TGTGCCAGCAGCGGACAGTTGATGCAGTATTTT
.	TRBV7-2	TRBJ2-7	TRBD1	CASSYRQGGYEQYF	TGTGCCAGCAGCTATCGACAGGGGGGCTACGAGCAGTACTTC
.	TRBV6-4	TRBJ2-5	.	CASSDSGGAQETQYF	TGTGCCAGCAGTGACTCTGGGGGGGCTCAAGAGACCCAGTACTTC
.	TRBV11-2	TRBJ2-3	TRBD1	CASSLWDRSTDTQYF	TGTGCCAGCAGCTTATGGGACAGGAGCACAGATACGCAGTATTTT
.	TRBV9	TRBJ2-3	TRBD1	CASSVRQGRTDTQYF	TGTGCCAGCAGCGTCCGACAGGGACGCACAGATACGCAGTATTTT
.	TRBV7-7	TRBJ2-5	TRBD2	CASSPWGGEETQYF	TGTGCTAGCAGCCCTTGGGGGGGGGAAGAGACCCAGTACTTC
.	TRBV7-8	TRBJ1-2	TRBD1	CASSHRDRVSGYTF	TGTGCCAGCAGCCACCGGGACAGGGTATCCGGCTACACCTTC
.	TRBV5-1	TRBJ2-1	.	CASSFEVAALLNEQFF	TGCGCCAGCAGCTTTGAGGTAGCGGCACTGCTCAATGAGCAGTTCTTC
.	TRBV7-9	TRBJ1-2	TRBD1	CASSFGDSGYTF	TGTGCCAGCAGCTTTGGGGACAGTGGCTACACCTTC
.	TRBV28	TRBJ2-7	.	CASSFRGIRSYEQYF	TGTGCCAGCAGTTTCCGGGGGATCCGGTCCTACGAGCAGTACTTC
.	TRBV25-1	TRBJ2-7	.	CASSDSGRSRSYEQYF	TGTGCCAGCAGTGATTCAGGTAGATCCCGCTCCTACGAGCAGTACTTC
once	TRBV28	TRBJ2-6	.	CASRTPGGALGGANVLTF	TGTGCCAGCAGAACCCCGGGGGGCGCCTTGGGGGGGGCCAACGTCCTGACTTTC
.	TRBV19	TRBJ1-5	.	CASSIPGHRGDWGNQPQHF	TGTGCCAGTAGTATACCGGGCCACCGCGGGGACTGGGGAAATCAGCCCCAGCATTTT
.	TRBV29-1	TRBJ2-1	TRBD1	CSGDGQGPLSQFF	TGCAGCGGAGACGGACAGGGGCCCCTCTCCCAGTTCTTC
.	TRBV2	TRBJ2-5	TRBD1	CASSAQGQFSETQYF	TGTGCCAGCAGTGCTCAGGGACAGTTCTCAGAGACCCAGTACTTC
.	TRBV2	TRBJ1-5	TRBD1	CASRGTGALNQPQHF	TGTGCCAGCAGAGGGACAGGGGCTTTGAATCAGCCCCAGCATTTT
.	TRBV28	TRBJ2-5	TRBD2	CASSLSGGIQETQYF	TGTGCCAGCAGTTTGAGCGGGGGGATTCAAGAGACCCAGTACTTC
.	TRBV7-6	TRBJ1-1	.	CASSLAIGGLGGNTEAFF	TGTGCCAGCAGCTTAGCTATCGGCGGGTTGGGGGGGAACACTGAAGCTTTCTTT
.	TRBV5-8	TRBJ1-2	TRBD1	CASKGAAYGYTF	TGTGCCAGTAAGGGGGCAGCCTATGGCTACACCTTC
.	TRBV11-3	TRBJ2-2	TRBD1	CASSLEGGANGELFF	TGTGCCAGCAGCTTAGAAGGGGGCGCGAACGGGGAGCTGTTTTTT
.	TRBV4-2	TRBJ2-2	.	CASSQAGRHTGELFF	TGTGCCAGCAGCCAAGCGGGGAGGCACACCGGGGAGCTGTTTTTT
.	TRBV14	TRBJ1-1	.	CASSLSRRSTEAFF	TGTGCCAGCAGCCTTTCAAGACGGAGCACTGAAGCTTTCTTT
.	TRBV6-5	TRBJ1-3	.	CASGGASGNTIYF	TGTGCCAGCGGAGGGGCAAGTGGAAACACCATATATTTT
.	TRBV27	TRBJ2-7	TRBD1	CASSQKGGNEQYF	TGTGCCAGCAGCCAAAAAGGGGGCAACGAGCAGTACTTC
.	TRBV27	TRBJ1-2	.	CASSPRLGGDYGYTF	TGTGCCAGCAGTCCCCGTTTAGGGGGGGACTATGGCTACACCTTC
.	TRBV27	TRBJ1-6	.	CASSPDSSSYNSPLHF	TGTGCCAGCAGTCCGGACAGCAGCTCCTATAATTCACCCCTCCACTTT
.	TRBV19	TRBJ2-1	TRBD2	CASSPGLVREQFF	TGTGCCAGTAGTCCTGGACTAGTACGAGAGCAGTTCTTC
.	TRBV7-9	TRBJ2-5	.	CASGTRGQETQYF	TGTGCCAGCGGGACCCGGGGGCAAGAGACCCAGTACTTC
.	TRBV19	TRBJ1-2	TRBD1	CASSIGTAPNYGYTF	TGTGCCAGTAGTATCGGGACAGCTCCTAACTATGGCTACACCTTC
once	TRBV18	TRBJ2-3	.	CASAHGSLTDTQYF	TGTGCCAGCGCACACGGGAGTCTCACAGATACGCAGTATTTT
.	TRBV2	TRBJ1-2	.	CASIDTPYGYTF	TGTGCCAGCATAGACACCCCCTATGGCTACACCTTC
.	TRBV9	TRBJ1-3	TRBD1	CASSARAGPGQGPDTIYF	TGTGCCAGCAGCGCCCGAGCGGGCCCGGGACAGGGGCCGGACACCATATATTTT
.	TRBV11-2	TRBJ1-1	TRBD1	CASSLTGEVGTEAFF	TGTGCCAGCAGCCTTACAGGGGAAGTGGGTACTGAAGCTTTCTTT
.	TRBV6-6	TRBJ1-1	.	CASLPKTTRETEAFF	TGTGCCAGCCTACCAAAGACGACAAGGGAGACTGAAGCTTTCTTT
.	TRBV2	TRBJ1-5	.	CASSDSGGHQPQHF	TGTGCCAGCAGTGACTCCGGGGGGCATCAGCCCCAGCATTTT
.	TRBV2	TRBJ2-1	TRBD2	CASEDASGGSYNEQFF	TGTGCCAGCGAAGACGCTAGCGGGGGGTCCTACAATGAGCAGTTCTTC
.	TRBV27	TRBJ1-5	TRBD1	CASSPTTGTGGGFQPQHF	TGTGCCAGCAGTCCGACGACGGGGACAGGGGGCGGGTTTCAGCCCCAGCATTTT
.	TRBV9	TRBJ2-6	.	CASRSSGANVLTF	TGTGCCAGCAGGAGCTCTGGGGCCAACGTCCTGACTTTC
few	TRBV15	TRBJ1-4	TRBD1	CATSHRGRYEKLFF	TGTGCCACCAGCCACAGGGGACGTTATGAAAAACTGTTTTTT
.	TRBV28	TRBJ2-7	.	CASSAPYRVSSYEQYF	TGTGCCAGCAGTGCCCCCTACAGGGTGAGCTCCTACGAGCAGTACTTC
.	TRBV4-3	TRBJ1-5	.	CASSSGSNQPQHF	TGCGCCAGCAGCTCCGGGAGCAATCAGCCCCAGCATTTT
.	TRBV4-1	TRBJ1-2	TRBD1	CASSQDWGQETYGYTF	TGCGCCAGCAGCCAAGATTGGGGACAGGAGACCTATGGCTACACCTTC
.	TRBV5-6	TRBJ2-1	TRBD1	CASSLAGTDVSYNEQFF	TGTGCCAGCAGCTTGGCCGGGACAGACGTCTCCTACAATGAGCAGTTCTTC
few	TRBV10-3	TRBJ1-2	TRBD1	CAIGDRLNYGYTF	TGTGCCATCGGGGACAGACTTAACTATGGCTACACCTTC
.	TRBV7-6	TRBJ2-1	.	CASSLAQQGWPSNEQFF	TGTGCCAGCAGCTTAGCGCAGCAGGGGTGGCCATCCAATGAGCAGTTCTTC
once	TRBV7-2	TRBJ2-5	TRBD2	CASSHGTSFETQYF	TGTGCCAGCAGCCATGGGACTAGTTTTGAGACCCAGTACTTC